This T cell receptor beta chain was observed in a study of T cells in Graves' hyperthyroidism and ophthalmopathy. For the study at large: The authors collected peripheral blood at initial diagnosis, before any treatment. Study results and limitations: The blood repertoire included most of the expanded thyroid clonotypes above 0.001.

The CDR3 consists of 12 residues. The V gene's germline CDR1 is GTSNPN and CDR2 SVGIG (reference sequence). V was pared by 3 bases and J by 0 bases, with 5 bases between. Hyperthyroidism was newly diagnosed in patients aged 18 to 65 (duration under 2 months). PBMCs were derived from roughly 10 ml fresh peripheral blood. This clonotype occurred many times. Its cognate antigen is unknown. What was amplified from RNA transcripts were TCR beta CDR3 regions. The TCR CDR3 first-round RT-PCR relied on the HTBI primer set. Each CDR3 protein gets one entry after TCRdb re-called the multiplex PCR reads with MiXCR. The sample lists about 400,000 distinct CDR3 sequences, roughly 13% occurring once.

This clonotype was sampled from a woman between 18 and 29 years old with Graves' hyperthyroidism. The sample taken for sequencing was blood. The J gene is TRBJ1-1, the V gene TRBV30; D is uncertain. This CDR3 is CAWRTVNTEAFF. DNA for the CDR3: TGTGCCTGGAGGACCGTGAACACTGAAGCTTTCTTT.